One sample yielded the 17 T cell receptor beta chains listed below, sequenced in a study of blood T cell repertoires in COVID-19. Sequenced by immunoSEQ multiplex PCR; TCRdb stores in-frame clones only, minus some. The top ten clones hold roughly 3.3% of a sample with over 100,000 clones, roughly 80% of them seen once. What was sequenced was peripheral blood. The receptors stem from a woman aged 80 or over with active or convalescent COVID-19.

In its sample, this clone was seen once. The rearrangement joins TRBV25-1 to TRBJ1-3; D is possibly TRBD1 (6 bases). CDR3 size: 16 residues. CDR1 and CDR2 from the germline V gene are MGHDK and SYGVNS. V lost 1 base to trimming and J lost 0 bases, with 10 bases between them. The CDR3 region is CASSEWTDRSGNTIYF. CDR3 nucleotides: TGTGCCAGCAGTGAATGGACAGACCGCTCTGGAAACACCATATATTTT.

This chain joins TRBV9 and TRBJ2-1; 9 nucleotides match TRBD2. Trimming removed 4 bases from V and 3 bases from J; junction bases left unmatched: 5. This CDR3 has 15 amino acids. Germline CDR1 SGDLS, CDR2 YYNGEE. This CDR3 reads CASSRFSGSYNEQFF. The CDR3 DNA is TGTGCCAGCAGCCGTTTTAGCGGGAGCTACAATGAGCAGTTCTTC.

The chain is built from TRBV7-8 and TRBJ2-1, with D possibly TRBD2 on 6 matching bases. Germline values: CDR1 SGHVS, CDR2 FQNEAQ. The V end lost 5 bases, the J end lost 2 bases, and 19 bases lay between the germline ends. The CDR3 has 17 residues. Here the CDR3 reads CASSLPPRENPYNEQFF. CDR3 in DNA: TGTGCCAGCAGCCTCCCCCCCCGGGAGAACCCCTACAATGAGCAGTTCTTC.

This chain links TRBV5-1 with TRBJ1-2, with TRBD1 matching 8 bases. Trimming removed 4 bases from V and 4 bases from J; junction bases left unmatched: 3. From germline, CDR1 is SGHRS and CDR2 YFSETQ. The CDR3 has 13 residues. The CDR3 sequence: CASSRQGSYGYTF. CDR3 in DNA: TGCGCCAGCAGCCGACAGGGGAGCTATGGCTACACCTTC.

In this sample, this clone turned up once. The CDR3 region has the DNA TGTGCCAGCAGCTCCTCCTCCTATAATTCACCCCTCCACTTT. Translated: CASSSSSYNSPLHF. The chain employs TRBV7-3 and TRBJ1-6, with D unresolved. The V gene's germline CDR1 is SGHTA and CDR2 FQGTGA. The CDR3 has 14 residues. V was shortened by 4 bases and J by 0 bases, with 4 bases between the two germline ends.

There are a few counts of this clone. V is TRBV14 and J is TRBJ2-1; 8 nucleotides line up with TRBD2. CDR1 SGHDN and CDR2 FVKESK come from the germline V gene. The CDR3 is 18 amino acids. J was trimmed by 5 bases and V by 0 bases; bases with no gene match: 12. CDR3 nucleotides: TGTGCCAGCAGCCAAGAAGGGCCCCTACGGGAGGGTAACAATGAGCAGTTCTTC. This sequence encodes CASSQEGPLREGNNEQFF. The whole variable domain, remainder taken from reference TRBV14 and TRBJ2-1, is EAGVTQFPSHSVIEKGQTVTLRCDPISGHDNLYWYRRVMGKEIKFLLHFVKESKQDESGMPNNRFLAERTGGTYSTLKVQPAELEDSGVYFCASSQEGPLREGNNEQFFGPGTRLTVL.

The rearrangement links TRBV27 to TRBJ2-7; D perhaps matches TRBD2 (6 bases). Germline V gene sequence: CDR1 MNHEY, CDR2 SMNVEV (reference sequence). This CDR3 is built from 15 residues. Trimming removed 5 bases at V and 2 bases at J, with 16 bases between. The chain's CDR3 is CASSLKPGEPYEQYF. CDR3 sequence (DNA): TGTGCCAGCAGTCTTAAACCGGGAGAACCCTACGAGCAGTACTTC.

The rearrangement uses TRBV19 and TRBJ1-6; 7 positions match TRBD1. Germline V gene lookup returns CDR1 LNHDA and CDR2 SQIVND (reference sequence). V lost 3 bases and J lost 9; bases outside the gene matches: 2. CDR3 length equals 13 residues. CDR3 region: CASSINRGSPLHF. The DNA of the CDR3 is TGTGCCAGTAGTATCAACAGGGGTTCACCCCTCCACTTT. Complete variable domain (other parts from reference TRBV19 and TRBJ1-6): DGGITQSPKYLFRKEGQNVTLSCEQNLNHDAMYWYRQDPGQGLRLIYYSQIVNDFQKGDIAEGYSVSREKKESFPLTVTSAQKNPTAFYLCASSINRGSPLHFGNGTRLTVT.

V usage is TRBV5-4 and J usage is TRBJ1-4; 8 bases line up with TRBD1. The CDR3 spans 14 residues. Germline trimming cut 7 bases from V and 3 bases from J; bases unmatched to any gene: 5. Germline values: CDR1 SGHNT, CDR2 YYREEE (reference sequence). The chain's CDR3 is CASGLQGANEKLFF. The CDR3, as DNA: TGTGCCAGCGGCCTACAGGGGGCTAATGAAAAACTGTTTTTT.

In its sample, this clone was seen a few times. This rearrangement joins TRBV12-3 or TRBV12-4 to TRBJ2-7, with 8 bases matching TRBD1. This CDR3 spans 13 amino acids. Trimming removed 6 bases from V and 3 bases from J; junction bases left unmatched: 4. DNA of the CDR3: TGTGCCAGCAGGGGGACAGGAATCTACGAGCAGTACTTC. Translating gives CASRGTGIYEQYF.

This sequence joins TRBV24-1 and TRBJ1-2, with 12 bases identical to TRBD1. J gave up 6 bases and V 7 bases, and 5 bases lay outside the gene matches. CDR3 length: 14 amino acids. Germline loops: CDR1 KGHDR, CDR2 SFDVKD. CDR3 region: CATRGDRGLDGYTF. Here the CDR3 DNA reads TGTGCCACCAGGGGGGACAGGGGGCTTGATGGCTACACCTTC.

This clone showed up just once. The V call is TRBV7-2, the J call TRBJ1-1, with a weak D call TRBD1 (6 bases). Germline assignment: CDR1 SGHTA and CDR2 FQGNSA. The V end lost 10 bases, the J end lost 6 bases, and 18 bases lay between the germline ends. The CDR3 consists of 13 residues. CDR3 DNA sequence: TGTGCCACCCTAGAGAGGACAGCCGCTGAAGCTTTCTTT. It specifies CATLERTAAEAFF.

In its sample, this clone was seen once. The chain uses TRBV27 and TRBJ1-6, with D unresolved. This CDR3 is built from 14 residues. From germline, CDR1 is MNHEY and CDR2 SMNVEV (reference sequence). The V and J ends lost 8 bases and 6 bases respectively, with 14 bases between them. The CDR3 DNA reads as TGTGCCAGCCGTAATTTGACTGGTAATTCACCCCTCCACTTT. It codes for CASRNLTGNSPLHF.

The rearrangement links TRBV5-8 to TRBJ1-4; 8 nucleotides line up with TRBD1. CDR3 length: 15 residues. The V gene end was trimmed by 2 bases and the J gene end by 8 bases; junction bases not matched to a gene: 8. In germline, CDR1 is SGHTS, CDR2 YDEGEE. The CDR3 coding sequence is TGTGCCAGCAGCTTACGCCAGGGGGCACGGGAAAAACTGTTTTTT. Translated: CASSLRQGAREKLFF.

This rearrangement joins TRBV7-6 to TRBJ2-1; D gene ambiguous. This CDR3 spans 14 amino acids. Trimming removed 3 bases at V and 7 bases at J, with 13 bases between. The germline V gene encodes CDR1 SGHVS and CDR2 FNYEAQ. CDR3 DNA: TGTGCCAGCAGCTTTGGGCAGTCCGGAAATGAGCAGTTCTTC. Protein sequence: CASSFGQSGNEQFF.

CDR3 DNA: TGTGCCAGCAGTTCCCGGGACACCGGAAATTCACCCCTCCACTTT. Translation gives CASSSRDTGNSPLHF. The V gene is TRBV6-6, the J gene TRBJ1-6, with D possibly TRBD1 on 6 matching bases. CDR3 length: 15 residues. The ends were cut back, 4 bases at V and 7 bases at J, with 14 bases in the middle. The germline V gene has CDR1 MNHNY and CDR2 SVGAGI (reference sequence).

The V gene is TRBV5-8, the J gene TRBJ1-2; 7 bases fit TRBD1. The trim removed 4 bases at V and 4 bases at J, leaving 7 bases unmatched. From germline, CDR1 is SGHTS and CDR2 YDEGEE. The CDR3 covers 14 residues. The CDR3 region is CASSRGQEGYGYTF. DNA for the CDR3: TGTGCCAGCAGCCGTGGACAGGAGGGCTATGGCTACACCTTC.